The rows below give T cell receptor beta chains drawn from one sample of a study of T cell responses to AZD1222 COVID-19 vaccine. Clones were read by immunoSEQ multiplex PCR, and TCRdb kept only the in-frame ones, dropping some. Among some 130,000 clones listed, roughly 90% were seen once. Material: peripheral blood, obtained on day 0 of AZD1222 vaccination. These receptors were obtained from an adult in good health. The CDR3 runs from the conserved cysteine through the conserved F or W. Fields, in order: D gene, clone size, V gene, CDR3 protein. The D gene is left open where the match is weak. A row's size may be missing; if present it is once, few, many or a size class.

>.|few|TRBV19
CASNERAKYNEQFF
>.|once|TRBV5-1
CASSLDPGTYEQYF
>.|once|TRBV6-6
CASSYFQVSGEKLFF
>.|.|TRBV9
CASSASSTNEKLFF
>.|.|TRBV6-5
CASRNQGHSPLHF
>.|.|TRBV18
CASSPSQGKDGYTF
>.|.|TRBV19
CASSDTGLNEKLFF
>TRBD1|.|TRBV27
CASSSGQAAYEQYF
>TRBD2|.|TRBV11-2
CASSQAWTSREYQYF
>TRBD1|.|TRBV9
CASSVVGQGSGNTIYF
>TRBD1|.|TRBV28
CASSLRTGTVEKLFF
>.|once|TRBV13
CASSLDRGRMNTEAFF
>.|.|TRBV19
CAVGRTSGYTF
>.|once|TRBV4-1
CASSQDSGQGNSYEQYF
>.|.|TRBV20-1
CSAPQGKLFF
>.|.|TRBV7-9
CASSLDIGELFF
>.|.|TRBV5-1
CASRRDGLSSYEQYF
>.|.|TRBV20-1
CSASFPSLTGKNYYGYTF
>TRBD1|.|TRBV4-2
CASSQPRTGPNTIYF
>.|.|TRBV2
CASSVNAYRDTEAFF
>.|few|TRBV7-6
CASSLEQAGSYEQYF
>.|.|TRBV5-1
CASSLGPGGYGYTF
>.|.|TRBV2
CASRDGTENGYTF
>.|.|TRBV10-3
CAISVGKGNYGYTF
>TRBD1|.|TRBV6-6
CASSRDPQTGASIVATNEKLFF
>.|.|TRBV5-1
CASSLDAGLNTEAFF
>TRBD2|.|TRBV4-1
CASSVRSGSGDEQFF
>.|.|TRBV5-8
CASSGDPNTEAFF
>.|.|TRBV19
CASSIGAGLETEAFF
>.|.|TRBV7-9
CASSPQTRNTEAFF
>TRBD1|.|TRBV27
CASSPGTVDGYTF
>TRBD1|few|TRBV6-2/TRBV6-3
CASSDRENEKLFF
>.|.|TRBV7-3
CASSATGLDTQYF
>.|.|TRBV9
CASSEEGKGGELFF
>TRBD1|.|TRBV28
CASSSGQGAGYTF
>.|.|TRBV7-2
CASGGQLNTEAFF
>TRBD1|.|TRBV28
CASRGGDRGLLEQYF
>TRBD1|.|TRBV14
CASSRRSGQGYEKLFF
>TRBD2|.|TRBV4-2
CASSQGQTSGRAGDTQYF
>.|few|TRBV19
CASRDIQFPYGYTF
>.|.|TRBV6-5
CASSYSGVNTEAFF
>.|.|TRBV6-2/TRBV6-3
CASSYSRTGSNYGYTF
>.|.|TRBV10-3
CAIRVPVRVGLRSTDTQYF
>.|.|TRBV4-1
CASSQAARGEAFF
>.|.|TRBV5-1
CASNDSPSTGELFF
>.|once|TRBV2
CASSERTGYGEKLFF
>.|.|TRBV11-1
CASSLQVNTGELFF
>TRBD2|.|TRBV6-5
CASTIAGAYEQYF
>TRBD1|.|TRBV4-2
CASSPRTGGDSPLHF
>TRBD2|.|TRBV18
CASAMGGEKYEQYF
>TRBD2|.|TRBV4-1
CASSQHAGGVYNEQFF